Listed here is a single TCR beta chain. The antigen is unknown. Stated treatment: approximately nine-day PBMC culture with coronavirus spike peptide pools or control peptides (ViraFEST assay). Cultured CD4+ T-cell DNA underwent Oncomine TCR Beta short-read sequencing. TCRdb used MiXCR to reprocess the PCR reads, holding one entry per CDR3 protein. The sample gives fewer than 3,500 distinct CDR3 sequences, around 30% of which show up once; 60% is in the top ten. CDR1 and CDR2 (germline): MNHNS, SASEGT. V lost 6 bases and J 0 bases, leaving 9 bases between the germline ends. The CDR3 runs to 15 residues. This record comes from a study of vaccination and CD4 T cells after COVID-19. Study details: Overlapping spike pools from SARS-CoV-2 and HCoV-NL63, HCoV-OC43 and HCoV-229E served as culture stimuli.

The V call is TRBV6-1, the J call TRBJ1-6; D gene uncertain. Sequencing was performed on CD4+ T cells from blood, cultured in vitro, taken after SARS-CoV-2 vaccination. This clonotype was obtained from a human donor who had recovered from COVID-19. CDR3: CASRQTSSYNSPLHF. The CDR3 region has the DNA TGTGCCAGCAGGCAGACCAGCTCCTATAATTCACCCCTCCACTTT.